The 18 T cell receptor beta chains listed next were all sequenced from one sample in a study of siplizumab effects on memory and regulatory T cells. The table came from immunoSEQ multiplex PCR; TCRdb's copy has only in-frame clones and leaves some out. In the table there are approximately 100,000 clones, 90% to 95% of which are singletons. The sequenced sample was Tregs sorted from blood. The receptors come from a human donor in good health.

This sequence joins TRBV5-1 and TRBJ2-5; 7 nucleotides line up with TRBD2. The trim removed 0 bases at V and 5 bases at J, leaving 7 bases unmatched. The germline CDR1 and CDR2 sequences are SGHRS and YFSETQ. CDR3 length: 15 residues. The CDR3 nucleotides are TGCGCCAGCAGCTTGGAGGGGAGGGCGGGTGAGACCCAGTACTTC. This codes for CASSLEGRAGETQYF. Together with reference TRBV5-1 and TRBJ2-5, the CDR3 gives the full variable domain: KAGVTQTPRYLIKTRGQQVTLSCSPISGHRSVSWYQQTPGQGLQFLFEYFSETQRNKGNFPGRFSGRQFSNSRSEMNVSTLELGDSALYLCASSLEGRAGETQYFGPGTRLLVL.

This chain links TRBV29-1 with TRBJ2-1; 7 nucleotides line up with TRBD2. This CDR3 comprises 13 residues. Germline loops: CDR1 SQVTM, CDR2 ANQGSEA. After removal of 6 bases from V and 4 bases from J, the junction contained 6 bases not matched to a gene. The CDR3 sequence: CSVPPSGYNEQFF. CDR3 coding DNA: TGCAGCGTCCCTCCTAGCGGTTACAATGAGCAGTTCTTC.

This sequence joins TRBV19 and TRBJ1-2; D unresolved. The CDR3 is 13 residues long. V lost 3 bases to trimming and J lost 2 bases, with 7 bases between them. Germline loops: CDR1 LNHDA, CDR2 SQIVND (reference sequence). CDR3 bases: TGTGCCAGTAGTATGGTCTTGAACTATGGCTACACCTTC. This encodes CASSMVLNYGYTF.

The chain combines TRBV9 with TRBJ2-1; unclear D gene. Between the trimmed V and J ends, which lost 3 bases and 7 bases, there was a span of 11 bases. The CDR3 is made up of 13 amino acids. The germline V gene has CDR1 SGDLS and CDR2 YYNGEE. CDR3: CASSGRLRNEQFF. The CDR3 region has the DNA TGTGCCAGCAGCGGGCGGTTGCGGAATGAGCAGTTCTTC.

In DNA, the CDR3 is TGTGCCATGCGGACCGGGAGCACAGATACGCAGTATTTT. As protein: CAMRTGSTDTQYF. The genes are TRBV10-3 and TRBJ2-3; D gene unclear. The germline V and J ends were trimmed by 9 bases and 0 bases, with 10 bases remaining between them. Germline V gives CDR1 ENHRY, CDR2 SYGVKD. CDR3 length: 13 amino acids.

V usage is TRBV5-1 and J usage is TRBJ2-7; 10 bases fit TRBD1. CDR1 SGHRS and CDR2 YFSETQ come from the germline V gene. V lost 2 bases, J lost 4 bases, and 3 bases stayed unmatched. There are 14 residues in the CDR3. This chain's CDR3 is CASSFGTGAYEQYF. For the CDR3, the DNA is TGCGCCAGCAGCTTCGGGACAGGGGCTTACGAGCAGTACTTC.

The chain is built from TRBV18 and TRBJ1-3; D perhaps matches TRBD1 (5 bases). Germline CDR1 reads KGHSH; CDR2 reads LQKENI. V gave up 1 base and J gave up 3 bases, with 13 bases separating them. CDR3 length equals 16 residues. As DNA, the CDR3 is TGTGCCAGCTCACCACAGGGACGCTCGGATGGAAACACCATATATTTT. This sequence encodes CASSPQGRSDGNTIYF. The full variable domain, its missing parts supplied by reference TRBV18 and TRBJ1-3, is NAGVMQNPRHLVRRRGQEARLRCSPMKGHSHVYWYRQLPEEGLKFMVYLQKENIIDESGMPKERFSAEFPKEGPSILRIQQVVRGDSAAYFCASSPQGRSDGNTIYFGEGSWLTVV.

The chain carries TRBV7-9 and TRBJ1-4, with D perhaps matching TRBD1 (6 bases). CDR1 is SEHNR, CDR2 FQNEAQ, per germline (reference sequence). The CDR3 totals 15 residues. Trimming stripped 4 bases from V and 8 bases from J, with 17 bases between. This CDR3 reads CASSSTGRLEEKLFF. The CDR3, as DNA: TGTGCCAGCAGCTCAACAGGGAGATTGGAAGAAAAACTGTTTTTT.

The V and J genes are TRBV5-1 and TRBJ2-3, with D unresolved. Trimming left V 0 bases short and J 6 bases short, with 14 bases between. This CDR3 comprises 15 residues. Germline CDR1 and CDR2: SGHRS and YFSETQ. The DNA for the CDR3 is TGCGCCAGCAGCTTGGCTGTGTCCACGTCGGATACGCAGTATTTT. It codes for CASSLAVSTSDTQYF.

The CDR3: CASSLEGYGYTF. The CDR3 region has the DNA TGTGCCAGCAGCTTAGAAGGGTATGGCTACACCTTC. The chain combines TRBV7-2 with TRBJ1-2; D remains unclear. Germline CDR1 reads SGHTA; CDR2 reads FQGNSA. This CDR3 has 12 residues. V was pared by 1 base and J by 5 bases, with 5 bases between.

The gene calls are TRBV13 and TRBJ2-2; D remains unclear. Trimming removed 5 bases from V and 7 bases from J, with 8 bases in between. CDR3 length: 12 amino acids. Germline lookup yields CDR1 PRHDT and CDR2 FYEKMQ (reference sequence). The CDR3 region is CASSARVGELFF. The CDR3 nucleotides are TGTGCCAGCAGCGCTCGCGTCGGGGAGCTGTTTTTT. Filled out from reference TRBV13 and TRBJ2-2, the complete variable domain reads AAGVIQSPRHLIKEKRETATLKCYPIPRHDTVYWYQQGPGQDPQFLISFYEKMQSDKGSIPDRFSAQQFSDYHSELNMSSLELGDSALYFCASSARVGELFFGEGSRLTVL.

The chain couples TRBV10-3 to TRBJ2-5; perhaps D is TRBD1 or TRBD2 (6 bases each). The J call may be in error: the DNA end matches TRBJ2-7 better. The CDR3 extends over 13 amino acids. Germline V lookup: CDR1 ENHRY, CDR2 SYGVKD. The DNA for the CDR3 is TGTGCCATCAGTGAACCGGGGGCCGACGAGCAGTACTTC. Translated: CAISEPGADEQYF.

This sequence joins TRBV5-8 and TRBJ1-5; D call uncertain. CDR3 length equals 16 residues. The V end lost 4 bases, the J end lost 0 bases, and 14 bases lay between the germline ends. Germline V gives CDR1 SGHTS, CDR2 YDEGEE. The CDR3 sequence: CASSLFKEYSNQPQHF. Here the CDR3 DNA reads TGTGCCAGCAGCCTATTTAAGGAGTATAGCAATCAGCCCCAGCATTTT.

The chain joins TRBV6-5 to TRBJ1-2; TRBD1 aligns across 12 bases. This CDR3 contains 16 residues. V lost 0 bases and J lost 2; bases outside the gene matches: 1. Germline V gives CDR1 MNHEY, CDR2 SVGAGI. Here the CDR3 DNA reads TGTGCCAGCAGTTACTCGGGGACAGGGGGCAACTATGGCTACACCTTC. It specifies CASSYSGTGGNYGYTF.

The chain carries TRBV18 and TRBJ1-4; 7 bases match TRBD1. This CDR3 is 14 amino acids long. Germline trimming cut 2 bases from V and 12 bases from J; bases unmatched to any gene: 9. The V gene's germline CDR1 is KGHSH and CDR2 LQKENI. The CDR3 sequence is CASSPRGPPEELFF. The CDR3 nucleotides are TGTGCCAGCTCACCAAGGGGGCCTCCCGAGGAACTGTTTTTT.

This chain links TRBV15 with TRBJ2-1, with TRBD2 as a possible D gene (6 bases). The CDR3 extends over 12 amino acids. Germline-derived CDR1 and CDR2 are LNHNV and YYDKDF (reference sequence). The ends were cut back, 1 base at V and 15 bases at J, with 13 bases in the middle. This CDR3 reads CATSRGTIERFF. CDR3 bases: TGTGCCACCAGCAGAGGGACTATTGAACGGTTCTTC.

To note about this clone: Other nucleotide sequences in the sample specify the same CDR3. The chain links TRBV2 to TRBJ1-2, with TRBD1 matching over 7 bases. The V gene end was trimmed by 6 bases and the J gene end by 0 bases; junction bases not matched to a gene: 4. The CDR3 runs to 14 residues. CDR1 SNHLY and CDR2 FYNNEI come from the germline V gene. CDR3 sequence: CASSAGTANYGYTF. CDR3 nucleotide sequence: TGTGCCAGCAGCGCCGGGACAGCTAACTATGGCTACACCTTC.

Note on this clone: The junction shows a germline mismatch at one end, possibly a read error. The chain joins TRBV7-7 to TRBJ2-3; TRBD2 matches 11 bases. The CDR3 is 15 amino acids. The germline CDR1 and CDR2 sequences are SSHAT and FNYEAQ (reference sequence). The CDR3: CASSPTSGRSDTQYF. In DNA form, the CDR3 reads TGTGCTAGCAGCCCTACTAGCGGGAGATCAGATACGCAGTATTTT.